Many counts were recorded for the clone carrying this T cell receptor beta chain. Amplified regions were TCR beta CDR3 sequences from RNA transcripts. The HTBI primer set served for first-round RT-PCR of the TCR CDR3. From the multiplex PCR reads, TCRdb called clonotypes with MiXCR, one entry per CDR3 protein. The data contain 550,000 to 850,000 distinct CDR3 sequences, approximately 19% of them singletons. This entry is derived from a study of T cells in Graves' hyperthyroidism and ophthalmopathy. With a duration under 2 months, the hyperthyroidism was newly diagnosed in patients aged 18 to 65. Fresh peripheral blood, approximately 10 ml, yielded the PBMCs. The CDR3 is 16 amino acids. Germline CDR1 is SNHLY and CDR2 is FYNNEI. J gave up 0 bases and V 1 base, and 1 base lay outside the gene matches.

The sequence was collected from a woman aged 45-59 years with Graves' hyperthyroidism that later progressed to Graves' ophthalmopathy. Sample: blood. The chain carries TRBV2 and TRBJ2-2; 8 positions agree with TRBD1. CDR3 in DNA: TGTGCCAGCAGTGAAGACAGGGGGTCGAACACCGGGGAGCTGTTTTTT. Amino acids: CASSEDRGSNTGELFF.